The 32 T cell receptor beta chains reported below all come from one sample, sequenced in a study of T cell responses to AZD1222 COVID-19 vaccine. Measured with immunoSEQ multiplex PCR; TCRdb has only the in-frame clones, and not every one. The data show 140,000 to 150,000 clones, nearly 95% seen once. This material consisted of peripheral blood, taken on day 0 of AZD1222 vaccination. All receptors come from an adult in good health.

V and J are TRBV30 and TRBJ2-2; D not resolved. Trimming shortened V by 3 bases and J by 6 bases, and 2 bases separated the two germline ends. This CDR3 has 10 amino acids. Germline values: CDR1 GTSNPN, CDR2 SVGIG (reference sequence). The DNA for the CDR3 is TGTGCCTGGAGGGCCGGGGAGCTGTTTTTT. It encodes CAWRAGELFF.

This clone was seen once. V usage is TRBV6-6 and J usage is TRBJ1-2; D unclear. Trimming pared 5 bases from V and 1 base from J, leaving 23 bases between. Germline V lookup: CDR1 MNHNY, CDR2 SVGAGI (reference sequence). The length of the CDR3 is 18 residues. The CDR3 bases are TGTGCCAGCAGTCCGCTTCGGGAACCCCTCGCGGGTAACTATGGCTACACCTTC. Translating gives CASSPLREPLAGNYGYTF.

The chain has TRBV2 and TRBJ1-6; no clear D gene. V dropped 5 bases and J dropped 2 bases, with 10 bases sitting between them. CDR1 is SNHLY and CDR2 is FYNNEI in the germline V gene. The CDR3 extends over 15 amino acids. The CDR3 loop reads CASSPSVPYNSPLHF. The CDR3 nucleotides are TGTGCCAGCAGTCCCTCGGTGCCCTATAATTCACCCCTCCACTTT.

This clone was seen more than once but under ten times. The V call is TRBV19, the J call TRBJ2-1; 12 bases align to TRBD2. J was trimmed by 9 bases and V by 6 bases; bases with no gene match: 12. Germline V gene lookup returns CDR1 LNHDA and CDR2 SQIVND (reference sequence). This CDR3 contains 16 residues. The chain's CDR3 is CASRRLAGDRATEQFF. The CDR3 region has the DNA TGTGCCAGTAGGAGACTAGCGGGAGACAGGGCTACTGAGCAGTTCTTC.

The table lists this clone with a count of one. CDR3 DNA sequence: TGCAGCGTTGTGGGGCAGGGTGTGGGCTACACCTTC. As protein: CSVVGQGVGYTF. The J gene is TRBJ1-2, the V gene TRBV29-1; perhaps TRBD1 as D (5 bases). CDR3 length: 12 residues. V was pared by 4 bases and J by 8 bases, with 14 bases between. Germline CDR1 and CDR2: SQVTM and ANQGSEA.

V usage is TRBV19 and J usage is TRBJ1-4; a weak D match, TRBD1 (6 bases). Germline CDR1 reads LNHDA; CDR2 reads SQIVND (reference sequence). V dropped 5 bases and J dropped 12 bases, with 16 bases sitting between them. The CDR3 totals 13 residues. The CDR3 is CASSGRGRIELFF. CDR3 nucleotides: TGTGCCAGTAGTGGCAGGGGCCGGATAGAACTGTTTTTT.

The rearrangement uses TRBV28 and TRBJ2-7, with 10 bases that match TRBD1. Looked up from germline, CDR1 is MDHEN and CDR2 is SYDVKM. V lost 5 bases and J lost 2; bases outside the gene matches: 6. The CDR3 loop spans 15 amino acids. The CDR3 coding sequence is TGTGCCAGCAGTCCTCTTGGGACAGGGGCCTACGAGCAGTACTTC. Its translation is CASSPLGTGAYEQYF.

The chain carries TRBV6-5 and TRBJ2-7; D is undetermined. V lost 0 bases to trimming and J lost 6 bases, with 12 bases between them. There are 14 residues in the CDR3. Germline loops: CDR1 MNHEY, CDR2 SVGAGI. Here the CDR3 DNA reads TGTGCCAGCAGTTACTCTAGGGTCGTCACCGAGCAGTACTTC. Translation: CASSYSRVVTEQYF.

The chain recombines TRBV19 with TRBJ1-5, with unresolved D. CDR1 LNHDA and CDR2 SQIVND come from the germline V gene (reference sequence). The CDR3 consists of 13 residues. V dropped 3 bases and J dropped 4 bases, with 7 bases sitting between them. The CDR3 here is CASSIQRNQPQHF. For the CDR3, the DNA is TGTGCCAGTAGTATTCAGAGAAATCAGCCCCAGCATTTT. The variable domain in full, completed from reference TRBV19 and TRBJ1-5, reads DGGITQSPKYLFRKEGQNVTLSCEQNLNHDAMYWYRQDPGQGLRLIYYSQIVNDFQKGDIAEGYSVSREKKESFPLTVTSAQKNPTAFYLCASSIQRNQPQHFGDGTRLSIL.

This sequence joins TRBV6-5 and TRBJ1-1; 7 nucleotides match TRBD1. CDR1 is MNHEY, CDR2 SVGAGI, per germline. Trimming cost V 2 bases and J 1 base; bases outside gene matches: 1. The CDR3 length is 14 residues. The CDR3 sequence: CASSYAGGNTEAFF. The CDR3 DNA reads TGTGCCAGCAGTTACGCAGGGGGGAACACTGAAGCTTTCTTT.

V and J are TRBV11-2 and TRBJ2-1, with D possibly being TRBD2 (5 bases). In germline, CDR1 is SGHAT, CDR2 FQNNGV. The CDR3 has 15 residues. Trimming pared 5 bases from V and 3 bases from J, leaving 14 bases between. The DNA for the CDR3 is TGTGCCAGCAGCCATAGGTGGGGAGACTACAATGAGCAGTTCTTC. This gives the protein CASSHRWGDYNEQFF.

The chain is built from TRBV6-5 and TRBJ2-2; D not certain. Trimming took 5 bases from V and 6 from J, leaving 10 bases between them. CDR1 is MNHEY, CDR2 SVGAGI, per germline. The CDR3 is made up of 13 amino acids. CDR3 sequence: CASSIATSGELFF. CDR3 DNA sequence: TGTGCCAGCAGTATCGCCACTTCCGGGGAGCTGTTTTTT.

The CDR3 region has the DNA TGTGCCATCAGGAGGACTAGCGGGAGTGCTTACGAGCAGTACTTC. Protein: CAIRRTSGSAYEQYF. This chain joins TRBV10-3 and TRBJ2-7; TRBD2 matches 13 bases. V lost 6 bases to trimming and J lost 4 bases; unmatched junction nucleotides: 6. Germline V gene data show CDR1 as ENHRY and CDR2 as SYGVKD. The length of the CDR3 is 15 residues.

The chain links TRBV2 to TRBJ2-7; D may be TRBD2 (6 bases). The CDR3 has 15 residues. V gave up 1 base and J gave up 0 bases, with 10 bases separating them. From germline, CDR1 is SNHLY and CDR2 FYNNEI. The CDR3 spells CASSEGSGVSYEQYF. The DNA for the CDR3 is TGTGCCAGCAGTGAAGGCTCGGGAGTCTCCTACGAGCAGTACTTC.

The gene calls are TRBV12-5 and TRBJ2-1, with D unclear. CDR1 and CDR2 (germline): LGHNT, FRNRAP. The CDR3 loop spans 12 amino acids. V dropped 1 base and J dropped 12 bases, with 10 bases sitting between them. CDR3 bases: TGTGCTAGTGGTTTGGGACCCCTCTCGCAGTTCTTC. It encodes CASGLGPLSQFF.

CDR3 sequence: CATSDAGTDYNEQFF. CDR3 bases: TGTGCCACCAGTGACGCAGGGACGGACTACAATGAGCAGTTCTTC. This chain joins TRBV24-1 and TRBJ2-1; D possibly uses TRBD1 or TRBD2 (5 bases each). Between the trimmed V and J ends, which lost 4 bases and 3 bases, there was a span of 12 bases. This CDR3 is 15 amino acids long. Germline assignment: CDR1 KGHDR and CDR2 SFDVKD.

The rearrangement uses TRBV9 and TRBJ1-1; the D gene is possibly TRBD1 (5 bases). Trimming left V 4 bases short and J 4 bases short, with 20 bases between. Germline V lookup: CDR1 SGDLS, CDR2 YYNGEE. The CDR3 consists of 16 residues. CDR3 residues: CASSRGWGQEGTEAFF. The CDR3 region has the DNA TGTGCCAGCAGCCGAGGGTGGGGCCAGGAGGGCACTGAAGCTTTCTTT.

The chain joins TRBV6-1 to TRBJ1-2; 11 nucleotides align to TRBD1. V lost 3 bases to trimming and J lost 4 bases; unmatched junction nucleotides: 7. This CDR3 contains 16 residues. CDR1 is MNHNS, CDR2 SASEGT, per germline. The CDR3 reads CASSDPRTGGVYGYTF. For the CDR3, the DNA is TGTGCCAGCAGTGATCCAAGGACAGGGGGCGTCTATGGCTACACCTTC.

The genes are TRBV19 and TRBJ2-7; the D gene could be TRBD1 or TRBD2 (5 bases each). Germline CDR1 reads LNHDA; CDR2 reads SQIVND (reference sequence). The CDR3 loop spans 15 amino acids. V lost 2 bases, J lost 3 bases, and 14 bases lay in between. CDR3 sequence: CASSIRPGTVYEQYF. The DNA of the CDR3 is TGTGCCAGTAGTATACGTCCCGGGACGGTCTACGAGCAGTACTTC.

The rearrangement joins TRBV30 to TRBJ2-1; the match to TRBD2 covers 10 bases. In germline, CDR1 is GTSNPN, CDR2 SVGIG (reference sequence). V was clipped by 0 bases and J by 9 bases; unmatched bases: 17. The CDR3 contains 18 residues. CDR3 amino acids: CAWSVRVRSGRAGGEQFF. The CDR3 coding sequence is TGTGCCTGGAGTGTAAGGGTTAGGAGCGGGAGGGCCGGGGGTGAGCAGTTCTTC. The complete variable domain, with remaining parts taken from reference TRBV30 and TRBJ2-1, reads SQTIHQWPATLVQPVGSPLSLECTVEGTSNPNLYWYRQAAGRGLQLLFYSVGIGQISSEVPQNLSASRPQDRQFILSSKKLLLSDSGFYLCAWSVRVRSGRAGGEQFFGPGTRLTVL.

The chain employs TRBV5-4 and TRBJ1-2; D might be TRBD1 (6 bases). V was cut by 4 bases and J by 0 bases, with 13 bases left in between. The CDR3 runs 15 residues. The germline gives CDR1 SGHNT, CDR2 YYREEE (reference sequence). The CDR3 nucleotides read TGTGCCAGCAGCCCCTCCGGGACACCTAACTATGGCTACACCTTC. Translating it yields CASSPSGTPNYGYTF.

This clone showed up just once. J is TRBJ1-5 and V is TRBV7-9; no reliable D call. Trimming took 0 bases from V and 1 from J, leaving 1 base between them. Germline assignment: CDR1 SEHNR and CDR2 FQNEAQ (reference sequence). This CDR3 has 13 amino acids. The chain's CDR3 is CASSLASNQPQHF. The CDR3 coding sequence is TGTGCCAGCAGCTTAGCAAGCAATCAGCCCCAGCATTTT.

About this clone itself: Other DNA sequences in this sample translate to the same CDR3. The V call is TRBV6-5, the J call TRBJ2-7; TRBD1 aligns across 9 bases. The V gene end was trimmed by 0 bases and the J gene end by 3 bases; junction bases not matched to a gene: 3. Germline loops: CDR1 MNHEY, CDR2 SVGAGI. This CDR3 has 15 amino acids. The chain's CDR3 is CASSYSTGQGYEQYF. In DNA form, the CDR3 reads TGTGCCAGCAGTTACTCGACGGGACAGGGCTACGAGCAGTACTTC.

Here the CDR3 reads CASSTPLGVSQETQYF. DNA of the CDR3: TGTGCCAGTAGTACCCCCCTAGGGGTGTCACAAGAGACCCAGTACTTC. The rearrangement links TRBV19 to TRBJ2-5; D perhaps matches TRBD1 (5 bases). Germline V gene sequence: CDR1 LNHDA, CDR2 SQIVND (reference sequence). Trimming cost V 4 bases and J 2 bases, with 17 bases left between them. This CDR3 comprises 16 residues.

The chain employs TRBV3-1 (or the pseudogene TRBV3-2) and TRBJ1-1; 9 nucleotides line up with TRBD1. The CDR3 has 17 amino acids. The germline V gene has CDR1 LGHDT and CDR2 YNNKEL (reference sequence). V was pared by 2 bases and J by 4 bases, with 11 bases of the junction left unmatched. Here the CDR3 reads CASSQLSGTGQGTEAFF. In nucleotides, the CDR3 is TGTGCCAGCAGCCAATTATCCGGGACAGGGCAAGGCACTGAAGCTTTCTTT.

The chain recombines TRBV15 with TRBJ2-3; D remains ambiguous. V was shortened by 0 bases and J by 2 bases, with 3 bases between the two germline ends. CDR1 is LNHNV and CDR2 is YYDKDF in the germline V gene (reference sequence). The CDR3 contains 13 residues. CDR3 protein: CATSRDLTDTQYF. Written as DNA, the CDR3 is TGTGCCACCAGCAGAGACCTCACAGATACGCAGTATTTT.

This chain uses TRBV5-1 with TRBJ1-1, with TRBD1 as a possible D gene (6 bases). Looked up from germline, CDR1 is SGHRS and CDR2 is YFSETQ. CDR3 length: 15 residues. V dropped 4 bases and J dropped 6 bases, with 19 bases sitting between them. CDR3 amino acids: CASSPGAGMKAEAFF. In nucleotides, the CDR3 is TGCGCCAGCAGCCCGGGGGCAGGTATGAAGGCTGAAGCTTTCTTT.

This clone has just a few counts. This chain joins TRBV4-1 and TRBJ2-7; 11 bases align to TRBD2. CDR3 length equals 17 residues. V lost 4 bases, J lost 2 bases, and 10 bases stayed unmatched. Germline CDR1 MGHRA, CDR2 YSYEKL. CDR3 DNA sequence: TGCGCCAGCAGCCTAGAGTGGGGACTAGCGGAAACCTACGAGCAGTACTTC. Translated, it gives CASSLEWGLAETYEQYF.

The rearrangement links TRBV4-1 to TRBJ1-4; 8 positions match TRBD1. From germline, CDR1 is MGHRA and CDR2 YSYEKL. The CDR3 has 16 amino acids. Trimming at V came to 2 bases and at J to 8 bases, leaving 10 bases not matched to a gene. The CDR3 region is CASSQLQGARGEKLFF. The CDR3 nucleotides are TGCGCCAGCAGCCAACTTCAGGGGGCGCGTGGGGAAAAACTGTTTTTT.

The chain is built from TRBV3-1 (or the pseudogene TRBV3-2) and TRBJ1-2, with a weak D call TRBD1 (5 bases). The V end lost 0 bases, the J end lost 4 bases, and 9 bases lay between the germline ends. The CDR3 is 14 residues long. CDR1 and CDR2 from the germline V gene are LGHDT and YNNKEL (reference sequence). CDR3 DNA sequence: TGTGCCAGCAGCCAAGAGGAGGGGAGCTATGGCTACACCTTC. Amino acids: CASSQEEGSYGYTF.

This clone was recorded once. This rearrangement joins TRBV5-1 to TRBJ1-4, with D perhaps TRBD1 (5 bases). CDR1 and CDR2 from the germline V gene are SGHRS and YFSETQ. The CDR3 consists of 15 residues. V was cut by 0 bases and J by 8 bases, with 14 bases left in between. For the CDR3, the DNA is TGCGCCAGCAGCTTGGAGGGCAGGGAGGGGGAAAAACTGTTTTTT. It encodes CASSLEGREGEKLFF.

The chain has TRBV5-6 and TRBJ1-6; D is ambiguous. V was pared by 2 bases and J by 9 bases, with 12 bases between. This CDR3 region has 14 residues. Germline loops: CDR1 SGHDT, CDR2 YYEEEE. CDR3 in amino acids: CASSLGLGSSPLHF. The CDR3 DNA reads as TGTGCCAGCAGCTTAGGCCTTGGGAGTTCACCCCTCCACTTT. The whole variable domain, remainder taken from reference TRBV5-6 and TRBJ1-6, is DAGVTQSPTHLIKTRGQQVTLRCSPKSGHDTVSWYQQALGQGPQFIFQYYEEEERQRGNFPDRFSGHQFPNYSSELNVNALLLGDSALYLCASSLGLGSSPLHFGNGTRLTVT.